One TCR beta chain is described in this entry. As yet, its antigen is unknown. Being one base from a much bigger clone, this may be a read error. The sample comes from a study of CD8+CD57+ T cells in acquired aplastic anemia. Study-level information: CD4+ and CD8+ cells, once sorted, gave DNA averaging 3.2 ug.

Study findings and constraints: Overlapping CD8+ CDR3 repertoires of patients and controls contained under 35 shared sequences.

Patients sequenced had flow cytometry evidence of CD8+CD57+ cell expansion. Profiling that covered TCR beta VDJ and CDR3 relied on genomic DNA as its template. TCRdb fed the reads into MiXCR, producing one record per CDR3 protein. This sample yields about 150,000 distinct CDR3 sequences, of which 48% are seen a single time; roughly 29% belongs to the top ten. The V end lost 4 bases, the J end lost 2 bases, and 12 bases lay between the germline ends. The CDR3 extends over 16 amino acids. Germline lookup yields CDR1 SGHAT and CDR2 FQDESV (reference sequence). The sample consisted of sorted CD4+, CD8+, or CD8+CD57+ T cells (not recorded which) from PBMCs. This clonotype was sampled from a human donor with aplastic anemia. V gene TRBV11-1 combines with J gene TRBJ2-6; D might be TRBD1 (5 bases). The CDR3 loop is CASSWEGVPGANVLTF. CDR3 DNA: TGTGCCAGCAGCTGGGAAGGGGTCCCTGGGGCCAACGTCCTGACTTTC. The full variable domain, with the rest looked up from reference TRBV11-1 and TRBJ2-6, is EAEVAQSPRYKITEKSQAVAFWCDPISGHATLYWYRQILGQGPELLVQFQDESVVDDSQLPKDRFSAERLKGVDSTLKIQPAELGDSAMYLCASSWEGVPGANVLTFGAGSRLTVL.